The 22 T cell receptor beta chains presented below share a single source sample, sequenced in a study of T cells after yellow fever vaccination. TCRdb called the 5' RACE reads again in MiXCR, with one record for every CDR3 protein. This table holds 610,000 or so distinct CDR3 sequences, 9% to 15% found once. This material consisted of PBMCs, taken on the day of the yellow fever booster vaccination. All receptors come from a man aged 30-40 years who received the YFV17D yellow fever vaccine.

This clonotype has more than one count but fewer than ten. V is TRBV24-1 and J is TRBJ2-1, with TRBD1 matching over 9 bases. Per the germline V gene, CDR1 is KGHDR and CDR2 is SFDVKD. The CDR3 totals 15 residues. V trimming: 9 bases; J trimming: 6 bases; junction bases outside the gene matches: 11. The DNA of the CDR3 is TGTGCCACCGGGACAGGGTCCCTACCTGGCAATGAGCAGTTCTTC. It translates to CATGTGSLPGNEQFF.

J is TRBJ1-3 and V is TRBV5-1, with TRBD1 as a possible D gene (5 bases). This CDR3 contains 16 residues. The V gene's germline CDR1 is SGHRS and CDR2 YFSETQ. Between the trimmed V and J ends, which lost 5 bases and 3 bases, there was a span of 18 bases. In DNA, the CDR3 is TGCGCCAGCAGTGATCGTCAGGCAGGGCTTGGAAACACCATATATTTT. Translation: CASSDRQAGLGNTIYF. Full variable domain (outside the CDR3, taken from reference TRBV5-1 and TRBJ1-3): KAGVTQTPRYLIKTRGQQVTLSCSPISGHRSVSWYQQTPGQGLQFLFEYFSETQRNKGNFPGRFSGRQFSNSRSEMNVSTLELGDSALYLCASSDRQAGLGNTIYFGEGSWLTVV.

The chain is built from TRBV3-1 and TRBJ2-6; D remains ambiguous. Germline CDR1 and CDR2: LGHDT and YNNKEL (reference sequence). Trimming shortened V by 11 bases and J by 1 base, and 9 bases separated the two germline ends. The CDR3 is 13 residues long. CDR3 in DNA: TGTGCCTCCCTAGGATCTGGGGCCAACGTCCTGACTTTC. Amino acid sequence: CASLGSGANVLTF.

The chain uses TRBV6-2 or TRBV6-3 and TRBJ2-7; TRBD2 matches 8 bases. The CDR3 is made up of 16 amino acids. J was trimmed by 5 bases and V by 2 bases; bases with no gene match: 11. Looked up from germline, CDR1 is MNHEY and CDR2 is SVGEGT. The CDR3 region is CASSYGAGVISHEQYF. As DNA, the CDR3 is TGTGCCAGCAGTTACGGAGCGGGAGTAATATCCCACGAGCAGTACTTC.

This clonotype was seen only a few times. This chain links TRBV7-2 with TRBJ2-1; 11 positions agree with TRBD2. The CDR3 sequence is 15 residues long. J was trimmed by 8 bases and V by 0 bases; bases with no gene match: 3. Germline V gene sequence: CDR1 SGHTA, CDR2 FQGNSA. CDR3 coding DNA: TGTGCCAGCAGCTTAGCTAGCGGGAGGGCCGATGAGCAGTTCTTC. Protein sequence: CASSLASGRADEQFF. The full variable domain, with the rest looked up from reference TRBV7-2 and TRBJ2-1, is GAGVSQSPSNKVTEKGKDVELRCDPISGHTALYWYRQSLGQGLEFLIYFQGNSAPDKSGLPSDRFSAERTGGSVSTLTIQRTQQEDSAVYLCASSLASGRADEQFFGPGTRLTVL.

This clonotype appeared a few times. V and J are TRBV7-6 and TRBJ1-4, with 7 positions matching TRBD1. Per germline, CDR1 SGHVS and CDR2 FNYEAQ. This CDR3 comprises 15 residues. The J segment lost 5 bases and the V segment lost 5 bases, leaving 8 bases of the junction unmatched. CDR3 DNA: TGTGCCAGCAGCACTGACCGGGACAGCAATGAAAAACTGTTTTTT. Its protein is CASSTDRDSNEKLFF.

This clonotype was recorded many times. CDR3 loop: CASSYQGQGSYEQYF. CDR3 DNA: TGTGCCAGCAGTTATCAGGGACAGGGTTCGTACGAGCAGTACTTC. The chain employs TRBV6-5 and TRBJ2-7; 9 nucleotides align to TRBD1. With V trimmed by 3 bases and J by 4 bases, 7 bases remained unmatched. Per germline, CDR1 MNHEY and CDR2 SVGAGI. This CDR3 contains 15 residues.

This clonotype showed up just once. This sequence joins TRBV6-2 or TRBV6-3 and TRBJ2-3; 7 bases map to TRBD2. This CDR3 has 16 amino acids. Germline CDR1 is MNHEY and CDR2 is SVGEGT. V was pared by 6 bases and J by 4 bases, with 13 bases of the junction left unmatched. CDR3 residues: CASSAPRAGAADTQYF. CDR3 sequence (DNA): TGTGCCAGCAGCGCACCAAGGGCGGGAGCGGCAGATACGCAGTATTTT.

There are a few counts of this clonotype. The chain couples TRBV2 to TRBJ2-5; D is uncertain. The CDR3 loop spans 16 amino acids. The germline V and J ends were trimmed by 1 base and 0 bases, with 12 bases remaining between them. The germline V gene has CDR1 SNHLY and CDR2 FYNNEI. The CDR3 loop is CASSEGSKSYQETQYF. CDR3 nucleotides: TGTGCCAGCAGTGAAGGGTCAAAATCGTACCAAGAGACCCAGTACTTC.

The sample holds a few counts of this clonotype. The chain joins TRBV4-3 to TRBJ1-2; TRBD1 might be the D (5 bases). Looked up from germline, CDR1 is LGHNA and CDR2 is YSLEER. The CDR3 has 13 residues. V lost 0 bases, J lost 5 bases, and 7 bases lay in between. The CDR3 reads CASSQEPGYGYTF. The CDR3 DNA reads as TGCGCCAGCAGCCAAGAACCAGGGTATGGCTACACCTTC.

This clonotype was counted a few times. V is TRBV29-1 and J is TRBJ2-7, with no clear D. This CDR3 comprises 13 residues. Germline CDR1 reads SQVTM; CDR2 reads ANQGSEA. V was clipped by 5 bases and J by 3 bases, with 14 bases between them. CDR3 sequence (DNA): TGCAGCGTTATCGGCAGGAACAACTACGAGCAGTACTTC. Its translation is CSVIGRNNYEQYF.

The gene calls are TRBV3-1 and TRBJ2-1; TRBD1 matches at 9 bases. CDR3 size: 18 residues. The V gene end was trimmed by 6 bases and the J gene end by 6 bases; junction bases not matched to a gene: 18. Looked up from germline, CDR1 is LGHDT and CDR2 is YNNKEL (reference sequence). The CDR3 DNA sequence: TGTGCCAGCAGAGGCCCCCGGGACAGGGCGGTATTAGGCAATGAGCAGTTCTTC. Its protein product is CASRGPRDRAVLGNEQFF.

In this sample, this clonotype turned up a few times. The rearrangement uses TRBV5-1 and TRBJ1-2; D uncertain. The CDR3 is 11 residues long. The ends were cut back, 7 bases at V and 8 bases at J, with 12 bases in the middle. Germline CDR1 and CDR2: SGHRS and YFSETQ. CDR3 amino acids: CASSPGHGYTF. The CDR3 nucleotides read TGCGCCAGCTCGCCGGGTCACGGCTACACCTTC.

At least ten counts were recorded for this clonotype. Mismatch with germline at one junction end may stem from a read error. CDR3 DNA sequence: TGTGCCAGCAGCTTAGATGGACAGGGCAATCAGCCCCAGCATTTT. Translating gives CASSLDGQGNQPQHF. J is TRBJ1-5 and V is TRBV5-1; 7 positions agree with TRBD1. This CDR3 has 15 residues. Germline assignment: CDR1 SGHRS and CDR2 YFSETQ.

The V call is TRBV28, the J call TRBJ2-3; maybe TRBD2 (6 bases). This CDR3 has 15 residues. V shed 6 bases and J shed 2 bases, with 15 bases lying between them. Germline V lookup: CDR1 MDHEN, CDR2 SYDVKM. Here the CDR3 reads CASRYHRGNTDTQYF. In DNA, the CDR3 is TGTGCCAGCAGATACCACCGGGGGAACACAGATACGCAGTATTTT.

This clonotype occurred a few times. The chain joins TRBV3-1 to TRBJ2-7; no firm D call. Germline lookup yields CDR1 LGHDT and CDR2 YNNKEL (reference sequence). The CDR3 runs 13 residues. Trimming cost V 3 bases and J 3 bases, with 9 bases left between them. The CDR3 DNA reads as TGTGCCAGCAGCCAGGGCGAGATCTACGAGCAGTACTTC. Its protein product is CASSQGEIYEQYF.

This clonotype occurred a few times. This chain uses TRBV10-3 with TRBJ2-1; possible D gene TRBD2, 5 bases. The CDR3 extends over 13 amino acids. V was clipped by 6 bases and J by 4 bases, with 10 bases between them. CDR1 and CDR2 (germline): ENHRY, SYGVKD. In nucleotides, the CDR3 is TGTGCCATCAGCCTTAGCGAGTACAATGAGCAGTTCTTC. It yields the protein CAISLSEYNEQFF.

This clonotype was counted ten times or more. The chain has TRBV29-1 and TRBJ2-7, with 9 positions matching TRBD1. CDR3 length equals 15 residues. CDR1 and CDR2 (germline): SQVTM, ANQGSEA. V was clipped by 0 bases and J by 2 bases; unmatched bases: 5. The CDR3, as DNA: TGCAGCGTTGAAGATCGGGACAGGGTAACCTACGAGCAGTACTTC. Its protein is CSVEDRDRVTYEQYF.

V usage is TRBV19 and J usage is TRBJ2-4; D is possibly TRBD1 (6 bases). With 8 bases removed from V and 7 bases from J, the gap between germline ends came to 15 bases. CDR1 LNHDA and CDR2 SQIVND come from the germline V gene (reference sequence). This CDR3 is 13 amino acids long. This chain's CDR3 is CASSTGFGNIQYF. CDR3 in DNA: TGTGCCAGTTCAACAGGGTTTGGCAACATTCAGTACTTC.

The chain is built from TRBV11-1 and TRBJ2-6; 13 positions match TRBD2. V was clipped by 5 bases and J by 0 bases; unmatched bases: 7. The CDR3 is made up of 19 amino acids. Germline V lookup: CDR1 SGHAT, CDR2 FQDESV (reference sequence). CDR3 residues: CASSVGLAGSISGANVLTF. For the CDR3, the DNA is TGTGCCAGCAGCGTGGGACTAGCGGGATCCATCTCTGGGGCCAACGTCCTGACTTTC.

This clonotype was picked up a small number of times. The chain employs TRBV20-1 and TRBJ2-7; perhaps D is TRBD1 or TRBD2 (5 bases each). This CDR3 has 14 residues. V was shortened by 3 bases and J by 6 bases, with 18 bases between the two germline ends. Germline V gene lookup returns CDR1 DFQATT and CDR2 SNEGSKA (reference sequence). CDR3 coding DNA: TGCAGTGCTAGGTATAGCATGTGGGACGGCGAGCAGTACTTC. It specifies CSARYSMWDGEQYF.

The chain couples TRBV27 to TRBJ1-2; 10 bases are a match to TRBD1. The ends lost 5 bases at V and 2 bases at J; junction bases unmatched: 17. Per germline, CDR1 MNHEY and CDR2 SMNVEV (reference sequence). This CDR3 region has 19 residues. The CDR3 nucleotides read TGTGCCAGCAGTCCACACGTGGGGACAGGGGTGTTCAGGAACTATGGCTACACCTTC. Translating it yields CASSPHVGTGVFRNYGYTF.